The source of this T cell receptor beta chain is a study of T cells in Graves' hyperthyroidism and ophthalmopathy. Authors of the study amplified TCR beta CDR3 regions from RNA transcripts. Using the HTBI primer set, a first-round RT-PCR was run on the TCR CDR3. TCRdb re-called the multiplex PCR reads through MiXCR, storing one row per CDR3 protein. Among roughly 500,000 distinct CDR3 sequences, roughly 14% were seen once, and the ten largest hold roughly 6.2%. Findings and caveats of the study: Most thyroid clonotypes with frequency above 0.001 were detected in blood.

Only a few counts were recorded for this clonotype. The target antigen is unknown. This TCR was recovered from a woman aged 30 to 39 with Graves' hyperthyroidism that later progressed to Graves' ophthalmopathy. Sequenced sample: blood.

In nucleotides, the CDR3 is TGTGCCACCAGTGATGGACAGGGGGCCTGGCAGCCCCAGCATTTT. It yields the protein CATSDGQGAWQPQHF. The chain links TRBV24-1 to TRBJ1-5, with 11 bases matching TRBD1. This CDR3 is 15 amino acids long. Germline V CDR1 and CDR2: KGHDR, SFDVKD. V gave up 3 bases and J gave up 7 bases; unmatched junction bases: 4.